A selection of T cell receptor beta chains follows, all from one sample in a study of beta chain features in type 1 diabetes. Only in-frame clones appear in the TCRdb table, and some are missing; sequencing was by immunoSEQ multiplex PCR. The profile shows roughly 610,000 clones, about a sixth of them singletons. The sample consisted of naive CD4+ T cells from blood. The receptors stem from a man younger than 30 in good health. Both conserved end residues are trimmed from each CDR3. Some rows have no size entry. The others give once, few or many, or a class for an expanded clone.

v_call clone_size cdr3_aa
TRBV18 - ASSPGVEQY
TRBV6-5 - ASSHRGSYNSPLH
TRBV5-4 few ASSLQPKGTDTQY
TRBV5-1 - ASRSRADSYEQY
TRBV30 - AWSPPQGSRGYT
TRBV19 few ASSIAGSRPYSNQPQH
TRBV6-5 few ASSYGSSSPQETQY
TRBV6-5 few ASSSLGTAYNEQF
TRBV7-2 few ASSLRWASGNTIY
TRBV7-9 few ASSPGDRGDTEAF
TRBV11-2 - ASSTPTGAYGADTQY
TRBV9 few ASTVMGLDNNEQF
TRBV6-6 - ASSNRDRSTGELF
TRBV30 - AWSVVDWDRGNYEQY
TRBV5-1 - ASSYNTGELF
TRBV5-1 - ASSLGVMDGYT
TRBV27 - ASSLRTGGTYEQY
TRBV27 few ASSFDTAEFSGNTIY
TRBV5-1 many ASSLEAGRDEQF
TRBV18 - ASSPSPGLGGYEQY
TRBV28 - ASSFRGLLAQPQH
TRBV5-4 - ASSPRTGYLNRRT
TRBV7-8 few ASSQDRGSNQPQH
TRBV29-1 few SARLGAGGTDTQY
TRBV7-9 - ASSLFRDRVYGYT
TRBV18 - ASSPPLGLGAF
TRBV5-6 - ASSNSGNLSPLH
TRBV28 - ASNPTWTLRGDT
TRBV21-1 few ASSLDPGDTHTDTQY
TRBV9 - ASSVDGGTGVTGELF
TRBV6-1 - ASSGTGYQPQH
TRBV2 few ASSDPGRTSYEQY
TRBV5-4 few ATLNGGSRETQY
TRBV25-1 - ASSEYVGLGTEAF
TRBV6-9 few SLGLAGGYEQY
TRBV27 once ASSGGQGPQETQY
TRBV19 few ASSIVGLNQPQH
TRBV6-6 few ASRYDGGSQETQY
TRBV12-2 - ASRRVVVTQY
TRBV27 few ASSFSGPETQY
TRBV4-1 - ASSQASIGSITGELF
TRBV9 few ASSVAAEGNTIY
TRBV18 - ASSSRDQETQY
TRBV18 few ASSPAGKNIQY
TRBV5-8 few ASSLWEYSNQPQH
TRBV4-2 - ASRVGEGSNYGYT
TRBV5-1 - ASSFGGSSYNEQF
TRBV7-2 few ASSLYPKADTQY
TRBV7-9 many ASGQGNTEAF
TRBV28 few ASRHRGLSSPLH
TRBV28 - ATTSGGLVSSTDTQY
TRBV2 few ASLRDFSYEQY
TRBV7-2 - ASRRLGYGYT